The 31 T cell receptor beta chains in this list originate from one sample, sequenced in a study of blood T cells in healthy people across ages. A second PCR, run for about 6 to 11 cycles, used a sample-barcoded 5' primer plus a J-beta primer mix. TCRdb analysed the 5' RACE reads with MiXCR anew, one entry per CDR3 protein. This table has almost 1 million distinct CDR3 sequences, roughly half appearing once. Material: blood. The receptors were sampled from a woman in her sixties in good health.

The gene calls are TRBV28 and TRBJ2-3; possibly TRBD2 for D (5 bases). V was shortened by 6 bases and J by 5 bases, with 18 bases between the two germline ends. The CDR3 loop spans 15 amino acids. The germline V gene has CDR1 MDHEN and CDR2 SYDVKM. The CDR3 nucleotides are TGTGCCAGCAGCCGCAGCGATCCGGCGGGAGATACGCAGTATTTT. Translated: CASSRSDPAGDTQYF.

V usage is TRBV7-8 and J usage is TRBJ2-7, with 11 bases matching TRBD1. The germline CDR1 and CDR2 sequences are SGHVS and FQNEAQ. The CDR3 is 16 amino acids. With 3 bases clipped from V and 4 bases from J, the junction kept 8 bases outside the gene matches. CDR3 loop: CASSLGAGTGGYEQYF. In DNA, the CDR3 is TGTGCCAGCAGCTTGGGTGCCGGGACAGGGGGTTACGAGCAGTACTTC. The variable domain in full, completed from reference TRBV7-8 and TRBJ2-7, reads GAGVSQSPRYKVAKRGQDVALRCDPISGHVSLFWYQQALGQGPEFLTYFQNEAQLDKSGLPSDRFFAERPEGSVSTLKIQRTQQEDSAVYLCASSLGAGTGGYEQYFGPGTRLTVT.

The chain links TRBV15 to TRBJ2-5; 13 nucleotides align to TRBD2. V lost 5 bases and J lost 11; bases outside the gene matches: 14. The CDR3 spans 16 residues. From germline, CDR1 is LNHNV and CDR2 YYDKDF (reference sequence). CDR3 sequence (DNA): TGTGCCACCAGCGCGCCTGGACTAGCGGGAGCTAGTGAGCAGTACTTC. Protein sequence: CATSAPGLAGASEQYF.

This clonotype was detected only a few times. V is TRBV7-2 and J is TRBJ2-3; TRBD1 agrees at 9 bases. J gave up 2 bases and V 6 bases, and 6 bases lay outside the gene matches. The germline gives CDR1 SGHTA, CDR2 FQGNSA. This CDR3 region has 15 residues. CDR3 region: CASSRQGGNTDTQYF. As DNA, the CDR3 is TGTGCCAGCAGTAGACAGGGGGGGAACACAGATACGCAGTATTTT.

The chain has TRBV20-1 and TRBJ1-6; D gene unclear. V was trimmed by 0 bases and J by 0 bases, leaving 12 bases between them. The CDR3 spans 17 residues. Per germline, CDR1 DFQATT and CDR2 SNEGSKA (reference sequence). The CDR3 is CSARDEEEGSYNSPLHF. CDR3 DNA sequence: TGCAGTGCTAGAGACGAAGAGGAGGGCTCCTATAATTCACCCCTCCACTTT.

The chain recombines TRBV4-1 with TRBJ2-5; 7 positions agree with TRBD1. This CDR3 region has 16 residues. Germline CDR1 is MGHRA and CDR2 is YSYEKL. J was trimmed by 5 bases and V by 2 bases; bases with no gene match: 11. In nucleotides, the CDR3 is TGCGCCAGCAGCCAATCTACCGGGGAAGGGGGCGAGACCCAGTACTTC. Translated, it gives CASSQSTGEGGETQYF.

The chain joins TRBV7-2 to TRBJ2-7; D unresolved. The CDR3 is 15 residues long. V dropped 1 base and J dropped 6 bases, with 16 bases sitting between them. Germline loops: CDR1 SGHTA, CDR2 FQGNSA. The CDR3 sequence is CASSLELSSVREQYF. DNA of the CDR3: TGTGCCAGCAGCTTAGAACTTTCGAGCGTCCGCGAGCAGTACTTC.

The V call is TRBV14, the J call TRBJ2-7, with 14 bases matching TRBD2. The J call may not be correct, given that the DNA end is closer to TRBJ2-5. From germline, CDR1 is SGHDN and CDR2 FVKESK. The CDR3 runs to 16 residues. Written as DNA, the CDR3 is TGTGCCAGCGCGGGACTAGCGGGAGTCTTTCCGGAGACCCAGTACTTC. This sequence encodes CASAGLAGVFPETQYF.

Turning to this clonotype: Germline is not matched at one junction end, which may reflect a read error. CDR3 nucleotides: TGCGCCAGCACCACTGGGATCGGACATCACTACGATCAGTACTTC. Protein: CASTTGIGHHYDQYF. The V gene is TRBV12-3 or TRBV12-4, the J gene TRBJ2-7; a weak D match, TRBD1 (5 bases). The CDR3 has 15 residues.

This sequence joins TRBV4-2 and TRBJ1-6, with D possibly matching TRBD1 (6 bases). CDR3 length: 17 residues. V gave up 4 bases and J gave up 7 bases, with 20 bases separating them. Per germline, CDR1 LGHNA and CDR2 YNFKEQ. CDR3 bases: TGTGCCAGCAGCCGAGTCATCAGGGGCCCGCGGAATTCACCCCTCCACTTT. Residues: CASSRVIRGPRNSPLHF.

The chain uses TRBV20-1 and TRBJ2-7, with 8 bases that match TRBD1. The CDR3 is 15 residues long. With V trimmed by 3 bases and J by 0 bases, 7 bases remained unmatched. Germline V gene data show CDR1 as DFQATT and CDR2 as SNEGSKA (reference sequence). CDR3 in DNA: TGCAGTGCTAGGGTCCCAGGGGGCCTCTCCTACGAGCAGTACTTC. Translation gives CSARVPGGLSYEQYF.

This clonotype has only a few counts. V gene TRBV12-3 or TRBV12-4 combines with J gene TRBJ1-2; no clear D gene. The CDR3 has 13 amino acids. V was shortened by 3 bases and J by 4 bases, with 9 bases between the two germline ends. The CDR3 reads CASSFGTTYGYTF. The CDR3 region has the DNA TGTGCCAGCAGTTTCGGCACGACCTATGGCTACACCTTC.

This clonotype was observed once. V and J are TRBV6-5 and TRBJ2-2; 8 bases line up with TRBD2. Germline V CDR1 and CDR2: MNHEY, SVGAGI. V dropped 11 bases and J dropped 5; count of bases not matched to a gene: 10. The CDR3 is 14 amino acids. Here the CDR3 reads CAGSLAGRTGELFF. The DNA for the CDR3 is TGTGCCGGCTCCTTAGCGGGGAGAACCGGGGAGCTGTTTTTT.

The rearrangement links TRBV5-5 to TRBJ2-3; 16 nucleotides align to TRBD2. J was trimmed by 4 bases and V by 2 bases; bases with no gene match: 7. Germline-derived CDR1 and CDR2 are SGHKS and YYEKEE (reference sequence). This CDR3 has 18 amino acids. The CDR3 spells CASSFRGLAGGSPDTQYF. The CDR3 coding sequence is TGTGCCAGCAGCTTTAGGGGACTAGCGGGAGGGAGTCCAGATACGCAGTATTTT.

CDR3 coding DNA: TGTGCCAGCAGTTACTCCCCCGGGGGCGTAGGTAATGAAAAACTGTTTTTT. Translating it yields CASSYSPGGVGNEKLFF. The chain employs TRBV6-6 and TRBJ1-4, with D possibly matching TRBD1 (6 bases). V dropped 0 bases and J dropped 4 bases, with 15 bases sitting between them. The germline CDR1 and CDR2 sequences are MNHNY and SVGAGI (reference sequence). There are 17 residues in the CDR3.

The chain has TRBV20-1 and TRBJ1-5, with TRBD1 identical over 7 bases. V shed 6 bases, J shed 0 bases, and the junction held 5 bases outside the gene matches. The CDR3 runs to 14 residues. Germline values: CDR1 DFQATT, CDR2 SNEGSKA (reference sequence). The CDR3 coding sequence is TGCAGTGCCCCTGCAGGGGGTAGCAATCAGCCCCAGCATTTT. It translates to CSAPAGGSNQPQHF.

This clonotype was counted a few times. The chain recombines TRBV18 with TRBJ1-5; possible D gene TRBD1, 5 bases. Germline V gives CDR1 KGHSH, CDR2 LQKENI. The V end lost 3 bases, the J end lost 5 bases, and 11 bases lay between the germline ends. The CDR3 totals 14 residues. CDR3 coding DNA: TGTGCCAGCTCACCGCAGGGCTGGGATCAGCCCCAGCATTTT. Amino acids: CASSPQGWDQPQHF.

CDR3 DNA sequence: TGCAGTGCTATGGGAGCCTCCTACGAGCAGTACTTC. Protein sequence: CSAMGASYEQYF. The chain carries TRBV20-1 and TRBJ2-4; perhaps TRBD2 as D (5 bases). The end of the DNA aligns better with TRBJ2-7, so the J call may be wrong. The CDR3 runs 12 residues. Germline V lookup: CDR1 DFQATT, CDR2 SNEGSKA (reference sequence).

This clonotype has only one observation. The rearrangement uses TRBV19 and TRBJ2-5; D may correspond to TRBD1 or TRBD2 (5 bases each). With the DNA end fitting TRBJ2-7 better, the J assignment may be wrong. Germline V gene lookup returns CDR1 LNHDA and CDR2 SQIVND (reference sequence). The CDR3 runs 15 residues. CDR3 coding DNA: TGTGCCAGTAGTACGGCGGGTCAGGGTACCTACGAGCAGTACTTC. This sequence encodes CASSTAGQGTYEQYF.

The chain is built from TRBV3-1 and TRBJ2-3, with unresolved D. CDR1 and CDR2 (germline): LGHDT, YNNKEL (reference sequence). The CDR3 extends over 14 amino acids. V was clipped by 4 bases and J by 11 bases, with 19 bases between them. The CDR3 DNA follows: TGTGCCAGCAGCCGGTATCGGGCTACCCCTGGGCAGTATTTT. This sequence encodes CASSRYRATPGQYF.

This clonotype has a handful of counts. The V gene is TRBV3-1, the J gene TRBJ2-7; tentative D call: TRBD2 (6 bases). Germline V lookup: CDR1 LGHDT, CDR2 YNNKEL (reference sequence). The CDR3 consists of 15 residues. Trimming cost V 6 bases and J 1 base, with 16 bases left between them. CDR3 DNA: TGTGCCAGCAGAAATAGCGGTTCTTATTCCTACGAGCAGTACTTC. Its translation: CASRNSGSYSYEQYF.

V usage is TRBV12-3 or TRBV12-4 and J usage is TRBJ1-1; no clear D gene. The CDR3 is 13 amino acids. V was trimmed by 4 bases and J by 1 base, leaving 7 bases between them. The CDR3 protein is CASSSLQNTEAFF. In DNA, the CDR3 is TGTGCCAGCAGTTCCCTCCAGAACACTGAAGCTTTCTTT.

The V gene is TRBV27, the J gene TRBJ2-5; 7 bases align to TRBD1. The V gene end was trimmed by 3 bases and the J gene end by 1 base; junction bases not matched to a gene: 2. The V gene's germline CDR1 is MNHEY and CDR2 SMNVEV (reference sequence). The CDR3 sequence is 14 residues long. CDR3 DNA: TGTGCCAGCAGTTTTGACAGGGCCCAAGAGACCCAGTACTTC. Translated: CASSFDRAQETQYF.

The chain employs TRBV18 and TRBJ2-5, with 7 bases that match TRBD1. V lost 7 bases to trimming and J lost 11 bases; unmatched junction nucleotides: 22. This CDR3 spans 16 amino acids. Germline V gene data show CDR1 as KGHSH and CDR2 as LQKENI. The CDR3 region has the DNA TGTGCCAGCTTCCGGGACAGTATAACTGGAGACAATGAGCAGTACTTC. Translating it yields CASFRDSITGDNEQYF.

This chain uses TRBV15 with TRBJ2-2, with 10 bases lining up with TRBD1. CDR1 LNHNV and CDR2 YYDKDF come from the germline V gene (reference sequence). Losses at the gene ends were 1 base for V and 5 bases for J; bases not matched to a gene: 1. The CDR3 is 15 amino acids. This CDR3 is CATSRGQGATGELFF. In DNA, the CDR3 is TGTGCCACCAGCAGAGGACAGGGGGCGACCGGGGAGCTGTTTTTT.

In this sample, this clonotype turned up a few times. The rearrangement links TRBV28 to TRBJ1-2; D may be TRBD1 (5 bases). CDR1 is MDHEN, CDR2 SYDVKM, per germline. With 3 bases removed from V and 5 bases from J, the gap between germline ends came to 13 bases. The CDR3 is made up of 14 amino acids. CDR3 amino acids: CASSFPGEGYGYTF. The CDR3 DNA sequence: TGTGCCAGCAGTTTCCCGGGGGAGGGTTATGGCTACACCTTC.

The chain uses TRBV6-6 and TRBJ2-4; D possibly uses TRBD1 or TRBD2 (5 bases each). With 2 bases removed from V and 1 base from J, the gap between germline ends came to 18 bases. This CDR3 contains 18 residues. Germline values: CDR1 MNHNY, CDR2 SVGAGI (reference sequence). Here the CDR3 reads CASSYPRKGWGAKNIQYF. CDR3 DNA sequence: TGTGCCAGCAGTTACCCCCGGAAAGGGTGGGGGGCCAAAAACATTCAGTACTTC.

This chain links TRBV3-1 with TRBJ2-7; D is unclear. This CDR3 comprises 14 residues. Germline lookup yields CDR1 LGHDT and CDR2 YNNKEL (reference sequence). The V end was cut by 4 bases, the J end by 0 bases, with 10 bases between. The CDR3 is CASSPQLISYEQYF. In DNA form, the CDR3 reads TGTGCCAGCAGCCCCCAATTGATCTCCTACGAGCAGTACTTC.

Points on this clonotype: This may be a read error: a much more frequent sequence differs by one nucleotide. The chain has TRBV29-1 and TRBJ2-1; TRBD1 matches 9 bases. This CDR3 has 15 residues. In germline, CDR1 is SQVTM, CDR2 ANQGSEA. The CDR3 protein is CRGTGGASGYNEQFF. The DNA of the CDR3 is TGCAGAGGAACAGGGGGCGCGTCCGGCTACAATGAGCAGTTCTTC.

J is TRBJ2-4 and V is TRBV12-3 or TRBV12-4; the D is unclear. The ends were cut back, 4 bases at V and 7 bases at J, with 8 bases in the middle. This CDR3 contains 12 residues. The CDR3 DNA reads as TGTGCCAGCAGTTGGTCTGCCAACATTCAGTACTTC. Encoded protein: CASSWSANIQYF.

This clonotype was detected only a few times. The chain links TRBV28 to TRBJ1-2; D uncertain. The CDR3 covers 14 residues. Germline V gives CDR1 MDHEN, CDR2 SYDVKM. V shed 3 bases and J shed 4 bases, with 12 bases lying between them. The CDR3 region is CASSLDSLGYGYTF. The CDR3 DNA sequence: TGTGCCAGCAGTTTGGATTCACTGGGCTATGGCTACACCTTC.